The rows below give T cell receptor beta chains drawn from one sample of a study of T cells in localized non-small cell lung cancer. The data were produced by immunoSEQ multiplex PCR, yet TCRdb's version contains in-frame clones alone and is incomplete. The table has some 38,000 clones, about nine tenths seen once. Sequencing used peripheral blood mononuclear cells, obtained before any cancer treatment. These TCRs come from a male donor at least 60 years old with stage II lung adenocarcinoma. Each CDR3 is given with its conserved first and last residue. Fields, in order: clone size, J gene, V gene, D gene, CDR3 DNA, CDR3 protein. A D gene is named only where the DNA matches it firmly. Expanded clones are given a class, and other clones once, few, many or no size at all.

size: .
J: TRBJ2-1
V: TRBV28
D: .
DNA: TGTGCCAGCAGTTGGGGTAGGGGGGCCTACAATGAGCAGTTCTTC
CDR3: CASSWGRGAYNEQFF

size: few
J: TRBJ1-1
V: TRBV30
D: .
DNA: TGTGCCTTCAGCAGGGTTGTTAGGGCTGAAGCTTTCTTT
CDR3: CAFSRVVRAEAFF

size: .
J: TRBJ2-1
V: TRBV2
D: TRBD1
DNA: TGTGCCAGCAAGGGAGACAGGGGGCTCGGCAATGAGCAGTTCTTC
CDR3: CASKGDRGLGNEQFF

size: .
J: TRBJ2-1
V: TRBV4-1
D: .
DNA: TGCGCCAGCAGCCAAGTGGACATTCTCTCCTACAATGAGCAGTTCTTC
CDR3: CASSQVDILSYNEQFF

size: .
J: TRBJ1-3
V: TRBV9
D: TRBD1
DNA: TGTGCCAGCAGCGCCGGGACAGCTAATGGAAACACCATATATTTT
CDR3: CASSAGTANGNTIYF

size: .
J: TRBJ1-2
V: TRBV6-1
D: .
DNA: TGTGCCAGCAGTTCCGGGGGGAACTATGGCTACACCTTC
CDR3: CASSSGGNYGYTF

size: .
J: TRBJ2-7
V: TRBV9
D: TRBD1
DNA: TGTGCCAGCAGCGTAGGTCAGGGGGCCTACGAGCAGTACTTC
CDR3: CASSVGQGAYEQYF

size: few
J: TRBJ1-1
V: TRBV5-6
D: .
DNA: TGTGCCAGCAGCCTTGGGCCAAGGGTGGTGGAAACTGAAGCTTTCTTT
CDR3: CASSLGPRVVETEAFF

size: .
J: TRBJ1-5
V: TRBV10-3
D: .
DNA: TGTGCCATCAGTGAGTCGTGGGGGAATCAGCCCCAGCATTTT
CDR3: CAISESWGNQPQHF

size: .
J: TRBJ1-2
V: TRBV29-1
D: TRBD1
DNA: TGCAGCAGCATGACAGGGCTGCGTGGCTACACCTTC
CDR3: CSSMTGLRGYTF

size: once
J: TRBJ2-7
V: TRBV7-8
D: TRBD1
DNA: TGTGCCAGCAGCTTTGGACAGGGGACTTACGAGCAGTACTTC
CDR3: CASSFGQGTYEQYF

size: .
J: TRBJ2-7
V: TRBV7-2
D: TRBD1
DNA: TGTGCCAGCAGCCGCCAGCCGACAGGGGGCGTGAACGAGCAGTACTTC
CDR3: CASSRQPTGGVNEQYF

size: .
J: TRBJ2-5
V: TRBV29-1
D: TRBD1
DNA: TGCAGCGTTGTAAGTCGGACAGGGGGCGGTGAGACCCAGTACTTC
CDR3: CSVVSRTGGGETQYF

size: .
J: TRBJ2-5
V: TRBV28
D: TRBD2
DNA: TGTGCCAGCAGTGCTAGCGGGAGGGGGGAGACCCAGTACTTC
CDR3: CASSASGRGETQYF

size: .
J: TRBJ2-2
V: TRBV11-3
D: TRBD2
DNA: TGTGCCAGCAGCTTAGAGGGCGGGGGCACCGGGGAGCTGTTTTTT
CDR3: CASSLEGGGTGELFF

size: .
J: TRBJ2-7
V: TRBV7-9
D: .
DNA: TGTGCCAGCAGCTTGTGGACGGCATCCTACGAGCAGTACTTC
CDR3: CASSLWTASYEQYF

size: .
J: TRBJ2-5
V: TRBV30
D: .
DNA: TGTGCCTGGAGTGTACGAAGGTTGGAGACCCAGTACTTC
CDR3: CAWSVRRLETQYF

size: .
J: TRBJ1-5
V: TRBV10-3
D: TRBD1
DNA: TGTGCCATCAGTAAGACCGGGACAGATCAGCCCCAGCATTTT
CDR3: CAISKTGTDQPQHF

size: .
J: TRBJ2-1
V: TRBV13
D: .
DNA: TGTGCCAGCAGCCTAAACTCGGGAGCCGGGGTGGATGAGCAGTTCTTC
CDR3: CASSLNSGAGVDEQFF

size: .
J: TRBJ1-4
V: TRBV27
D: .
DNA: TGTGCCAGCAGAAAAGGACTCCCCGGTGAAAAACTGTTTTTT
CDR3: CASRKGLPGEKLFF

size: .
J: TRBJ1-5
V: TRBV5-1
D: .
DNA: TGCGCCAGCAGCTTGGATGCAGCCCGCGGTCAGCCCCAGCATTTT
CDR3: CASSLDAARGQPQHF

size: .
J: TRBJ2-3
V: TRBV7-9
D: TRBD2
DNA: TGTGCCAGCAGCCCGACTAGCTCAGATACGCAGTATTTT
CDR3: CASSPTSSDTQYF

size: .
J: TRBJ1-1
V: TRBV30
D: .
DNA: TGTGCCTGGAGTGGGGCAAGAACTGAAGCTTTCTTT
CDR3: CAWSGARTEAFF

size: .
J: TRBJ1-4
V: TRBV19
D: .
DNA: TGTGCCAGTAGTATCTGGGACGGGGGTGCTGAAAAACTGTTTTTT
CDR3: CASSIWDGGAEKLFF

size: .
J: TRBJ2-3
V: TRBV18
D: TRBD2
DNA: TGTGCCAGCTCTCCCGGACTAGCGGGGGGGGAGAGGACGCAGTATTTT
CDR3: CASSPGLAGGERTQYF

size: .
J: TRBJ2-3
V: TRBV12-5
D: .
DNA: TGTGCTAGTGGTCCTTCCACACATGGGCTAGAGGTGCCAAACACAGATACGCAGTATTTT
CDR3: CASGPSTHGLEVPNTDTQYF

size: .
J: TRBJ1-6
V: TRBV27
D: TRBD1
DNA: TGTGCCAGCAGTCCCCGACGGGACAGCGTTAATTCACCCCTCCACTTT
CDR3: CASSPRRDSVNSPLHF

size: .
J: TRBJ2-2
V: TRBV10-3
D: .
DNA: TGTGCCACCGGGGCCCACACCGGGGAGCTGTTTTTT
CDR3: CATGAHTGELFF

size: .
J: TRBJ1-3
V: TRBV6-6
D: .
DNA: TGTGCCAGCAGGCCCCCAGGGGGAAACACCATATATTTT
CDR3: CASRPPGGNTIYF

size: once
J: TRBJ1-3
V: TRBV30
D: .
DNA: TGTGCCTGGAGCGAGAGCACCTTTAGGCAGGGGTTCTCTGGAAACACCATATATTTT
CDR3: CAWSESTFRQGFSGNTIYF

size: .
J: TRBJ1-3
V: TRBV7-8
D: .
DNA: TGTGCCAGCAGCCCCAGGGTGGCTGGAAACACCATATATTTT
CDR3: CASSPRVAGNTIYF

size: .
J: TRBJ2-1
V: TRBV5-1
D: TRBD1
DNA: TGCGCCAGCAGCTGGGACAGGGCATCCTACAATGAGCAGTTCTTC
CDR3: CASSWDRASYNEQFF

size: .
J: TRBJ1-1
V: TRBV29-1
D: .
DNA: TGCAGCTCAGAGGGCGGGAACACTGAAGCTTTCTTT
CDR3: CSSEGGNTEAFF

size: .
J: TRBJ2-1
V: TRBV27
D: .
DNA: TGTGCCAGCAGTTTATGGGGGGCTGGTGAGCAGTTCTTC
CDR3: CASSLWGAGEQFF

size: once
J: TRBJ2-7
V: TRBV5-5
D: .
DNA: TGTGCCAGCAGTTCGGGCGACTCCTACGAGCAGTACTTC
CDR3: CASSSGDSYEQYF

size: .
J: TRBJ1-5
V: TRBV5-1
D: .
DNA: TGCGCCAGCAGCTTGGCAGCGGGTAGCAATCAGCCCCAGCATTTT
CDR3: CASSLAAGSNQPQHF

size: .
J: TRBJ2-7
V: TRBV14
D: TRBD1
DNA: TGTGCCAGCAGCCAAGGACAGGGGTCCTACGAGCAGTACTTC
CDR3: CASSQGQGSYEQYF

size: .
J: TRBJ1-1
V: TRBV11-1
D: .
DNA: TGTGCCAGCAGCTTACAATTCAACACTGAAGCTTTCTTT
CDR3: CASSLQFNTEAFF

size: .
J: TRBJ2-2
V: TRBV7-2
D: .
DNA: TGTGCCAGCAGCTTAGGTCGAGCCACCGGGGAGCTGTTTTTT
CDR3: CASSLGRATGELFF

size: .
J: TRBJ1-2
V: TRBV5-1
D: .
DNA: TGCGCCAGCAGCTTGGGGTCAGGAACCATCGGCTACACCTTC
CDR3: CASSLGSGTIGYTF

size: .
J: TRBJ1-1
V: TRBV2
D: .
DNA: TGTGCCAGCAGGCAGGGGCGAGGAAACACTGAAGCTTTCTTT
CDR3: CASRQGRGNTEAFF

size: .
J: TRBJ2-7
V: TRBV19
D: TRBD1
DNA: TGTGCCAGTAGTATAGATTGGGGACAGGGTTACGAGCAGTACTTC
CDR3: CASSIDWGQGYEQYF

size: .
J: TRBJ2-3
V: TRBV5-6
D: .
DNA: TGTGCCAGCAGCTGTACGGCTAGCACAGATACGCAGTATTTT
CDR3: CASSCTASTDTQYF

size: once
J: TRBJ1-5
V: TRBV28
D: .
DNA: TGTGCCAGCATCCACGGGGGGATTCTCAGCAATCAGCCCCAGCATTTT
CDR3: CASIHGGILSNQPQHF

size: few
J: TRBJ2-2
V: TRBV2
D: .
DNA: TGTGCCAGCATGAGATTCACCGGGGAGCTGTTTTTT
CDR3: CASMRFTGELFF

size: .
J: TRBJ2-7
V: TRBV10-3
D: TRBD2
DNA: TGTGCCATCAGTGCGACGCTAGCGGGAGGCAGCTCCTACGAGCAGTACTTC
CDR3: CAISATLAGGSSYEQYF

size: .
J: TRBJ2-1
V: TRBV27
D: TRBD2
DNA: TGTGCCAGCAGTCCCTGGGGAGCGGGAGCGAATGAGCAGTTCTTC
CDR3: CASSPWGAGANEQFF

size: .
J: TRBJ2-1
V: TRBV10-3
D: TRBD2
DNA: TGTGCCATCAGAGCGGGAGGCTCCTACAATGAGCAGTTCTTC
CDR3: CAIRAGGSYNEQFF

size: .
J: TRBJ2-7
V: TRBV4-2
D: TRBD2
DNA: TGTGCCAGCAGCCAAGAAGGCGGGAGCTCCTACGAGCAGTACTTC
CDR3: CASSQEGGSSYEQYF

size: .
J: TRBJ2-2
V: TRBV7-2
D: .
DNA: TGTGCCAGCAGCCGGGGGCCCCCAACCGGGGAGCTGTTTTTT
CDR3: CASSRGPPTGELFF

size: .
J: TRBJ1-1
V: TRBV30
D: TRBD1
DNA: TGTGCCTGGGGGACAGGCGGGAGGACTGAAGCTTTCTTT
CDR3: CAWGTGGRTEAFF

size: .
J: TRBJ1-3
V: TRBV5-1
D: .
DNA: TGCGCCAGCAGCTTTGACAGGACCTCTGGAAACACCATATATTTT
CDR3: CASSFDRTSGNTIYF

size: .
J: TRBJ2-1
V: TRBV9
D: .
DNA: TGTGCCAGCAGCGCCGCTAACTACAATGAGCAGTTCTTC
CDR3: CASSAANYNEQFF